There are a few counts of the clone carrying this TCR beta chain. Its antigen is still unknown. This sample is drawn from a study of shared clonotypes between healthy human individuals. Assay: immunoSEQ multiplex PCR; the TCRdb copy retains only in-frame clones and omits some. Here the sample spans about 480,000 clones, 60% to 80% being singletons. Findings and caveats of the study: Enrolling few donors narrowed the genetic and exposure-history diversity that was represented.

All of the donors resided in Nashville, Tennessee, and each was a Caucasian adult. This CDR3 spans 13 amino acids. Germline V lookup: CDR1 KGHSH, CDR2 LQKENI. The V end was cut by 6 bases, the J end by 11 bases, with 16 bases between. This chain joins TRBV18 and TRBJ2-2, with a weak D call TRBD1 (6 bases). Sequenced material: PBMCs. This TCR derives from a woman in her thirties or forties in good health. Some clones in this sample may be carry-over from other donors' samples. CDR3 protein: CASSPTAQGELFF. The CDR3 DNA reads TGTGCCAGCTCCCCCACGGCACAGGGCGAGCTGTTTTTT.